The source of this T cell receptor beta chain is a study of T cells in Graves' hyperthyroidism and ophthalmopathy. Broader study findings: Model predictions of ophthalmopathy came a median approximately 6 months before onset. By a 13 V-J model, ophthalmopathy was set apart from stable hyperthyroidism.

Patients affected by ophthalmopathy presented a Clinical Activity Score of at least 3, a NOSPECS grade of at least 4, and disease duration below 3 months. Diagnosis rested on symptoms, serum thyroxine and TRAb, thyroid ultrasound, and orbital computed tomography. As for this clonotype: Its matching antigen is unknown.

The germline V gene has CDR1 MGHDK and CDR2 SYGVNS. Trimming pared 2 bases from V and 1 base from J, leaving 10 bases between. The CDR3 loop spans 15 amino acids. The source material, RNA transcripts, was used to amplify TCR beta CDR3 regions. HTBI primers were used for first-round RT-PCR of the TCR CDR3. MiXCR, applied by TCRdb to the multiplex PCR reads, yields one record per CDR3 protein. The sample shows about 380,000 distinct CDR3 sequences, 14% of them seen only once. The gene calls are TRBV25-1 and TRBJ2-3; D uncertain. The TCR was taken from a woman in her thirties with Graves' ophthalmopathy. Sequenced: blood. CDR3 sequence: CASSENPLRTDTQYF. In nucleotides, the CDR3 is TGTGCCAGCAGTGAAAACCCCCTCCGCACAGATACGCAGTATTTT.